This T cell receptor beta chain derives from a study of T cells in Graves' hyperthyroidism and ophthalmopathy. The study, taken as a whole, reports: In validation, the model predicted ophthalmopathy. These predictions came a median approximately six months before onset.

Amplified regions were TCR beta CDR3 sequences from RNA transcripts. TCR CDR3 regions were first amplified by RT-PCR with HTBI primers. MiXCR, run by TCRdb on the multiplex PCR reads, gives a single entry per CDR3 protein. This sample yields a few hundred thousand distinct CDR3 sequences, of which roughly 50% are seen a single time; around 17% belongs to the top ten. There are many counts of this clonotype. What it recognizes is unknown. Germline V gene lookup returns CDR1 SQVTM and CDR2 ANQGSEA. V dropped 7 bases and J dropped 13 bases, with 10 bases sitting between them. This CDR3 region has 8 residues. Together with thyroid ultrasound, orbital computed tomography, serum thyroxine and TRAb, clinical symptoms were used for diagnoses.

The sample taken for sequencing was peripheral blood or thyroid tissue (not recorded which). This TCR was sampled from an adult woman with Graves' disease, either hyperthyroidism or ophthalmopathy (not recorded which). This chain joins TRBV29-1 and TRBJ1-1, with no clear D. The CDR3 sequence: CSAQKGFF. CDR3 nucleotide sequence: TGCAGCGCCCAAAAGGGTTTCTTT. Looking up the rest from reference TRBV29-1 and TRBJ1-1 gives the full variable domain: SAVISQKPSRDICQRGTSLTIQCQVDSQVTMMFWYRQQPGQSLTLIATANQGSEATYESGFVIDKFPISRPNLTFSTLTVSNMSPEDSSIYLCSAQKGFFGQGTRLTVV.